The present entry profiles one T cell receptor beta chain with its context. The target antigen is unknown. Reverse transcription of all isolated RNA meant that expressed TCRB transcripts were sequenced. TCRdb's copy holds only in-frame clones and misses some; the assay was immunoSEQ multiplex PCR. The sample has a few hundred thousand clones, about 10% seen once. On average, the one heparinised blood draw given by each donor was approximately 120 mL. CD4+ naive, central memory, regulatory and stem cell-like memory cells were sorted via CD45RO/CCR7/CD25/CD127/CD95/CD27. Purity exceeding 95% was reached by all sorted populations. The sample originates from a study of beta chain features in type 1 diabetes. V lost 5 bases and J 3 bases, leaving 11 bases between the germline ends. Germline CDR1 reads SGHTA; CDR2 reads FQGNSA. There are 13 residues in the CDR3. Study-wide points: Among all four CD4+ subsets, Type 1 diabetes patients had TCRB CDR3s that were moderately but significantly shorter. A definitive answer on HLA type influencing TCRB rearrangement was not reached here.

The clonotype originates from a man aged 30 to 39 with type 1 diabetes. The chain links TRBV7-2 to TRBJ2-7; D not resolved. Sequences were obtained from central memory CD4+ T cells from blood. The CDR3 spells CASSRSYGYEQYF. CDR3 bases: TGTGCCAGCAGCCGATCCTACGGCTACGAGCAGTACTTC.